This T cell receptor (beta chain) was identified in a study of blood T cells in healthy people across ages (dated by TCRdb to 2015 to 2017). Study-level background: In model experiments, template switching captured about one uniquely barcoded TCR beta cDNA molecule for every two T cells. Using deep sequencing normalized with unique cDNA molecular identifiers, the study measured how TCR beta repertoire diversity changes with age. Four age groups were formed from the donors: young (average approximately 17 years), middle-aged (approximately 40), aged (about 62) and long-lived (around 82). Donors of different ages were randomly distributed across sequencing lanes to avoid experimental bias. The study analyzed two additional independent replicas of 1 million unique cDNA reads from the same blood draw for two donors, one aged 18 to 30 and one aged 80 or older.

Systemically healthy Caucasian individuals from Russia, some 40 in total and aged about 6 to 100 years, were included as donors. Roughly 10 milliliters of peripheral blood were collected from each donor into EDTA-treated Vacutainer tubes. Ficoll-Paque density-gradient centrifugation was used to isolate PBMCs, with at least 7 million obtained per sample. Total RNA was extracted from PBMCs with Trizol reagent, with at least 6 micrograms obtained per sample. Naive CD45RAhigh/CD27high T cell percentages were measured by flow cytometry on a PBMC aliquot from every donor. There are a few counts of this clonotype. Its antigen has not been determined. The junction and the germline gene differ at one end; a read error may be behind it. Broader findings and caveats from the paper: The CMV infection status of donors was not known, potentially confounding age-related changes in expanded clonotypes. Compared with the aged group, more naive CD4+ T cells, fewer expanded clones and increased TCR diversity were shown by the long-lived group, suggesting age selection. Total diversity estimates from one million sequenced T cells were considered lower bounds and underestimates. Since profiling was done on bulk unsorted PBMCs, naive and antigen-experienced compartments could not be conclusively compared. Observed TCR beta diversity correlated strongly with the percentage of naive T cells measured by flow cytometry. Observed TCR beta diversity per million T cells fell roughly linearly with age, and a significant reduction was already apparent by age about 43.

Taken from cysteine to phenylalanine, the CDR3 has 13 residues. Just CDR3 DNA is preserved here, 39 bases in frame from base 1. The germline V gene yields SQVTM for CDR1 and ANQGSEA for CDR2. Library prep was done by 5' RACE. TCRdb records Illumina HiSeq 2500 as the sequencer. The second PCR ran for roughly 7 to 12 cycles and used a J-beta primer mix along with a sample-barcoded 5' primer. Each TCR beta cDNA molecule received a unique molecular identifier from a template-switch 5' adaptor carrying 12 random nucleotides. Each sample yielded at least 2.5 million CDR3-containing paired-end reads. First-strand cDNA synthesis was performed from all RNA using the Mint cDNA synthesis kit, with priming by a TRBC-specific oligonucleotide. All cDNA was treated with uracil-DNA glycosylase and then went through a first 18-cycle PCR with the universal primers M1SS and BC2_uni_R. The study's own analysis went as follows. For normalization, 1 million high-quality reads were randomly selected from each sample, with every read carrying a distinct molecular identifier. Instead of being binned into consensus sequences, reads with shared molecular identifiers were discarded. MiTCR, run with a Q25 quality threshold and the strictest error-elimination algorithm, handled CDR3 identification, clonotype clustering and error correction. Lower-bound total TCR beta diversity was estimated with a nonparametric unseen species model using Euler transformation. Starting from the raw public reads, TCRdb applied fastp trimming at Q25, assembled clones with MiXCR and retained in-frame beta chains. Entries that share a CDR3 protein sequence are merged under the most common genes and DNA. These V and J calls rely on TCRdb rather than the paper's analysis. The sample has 1.5 million to 2 million distinct CDR3 sequences on record, 28% of them singletons. Roughly 8.2% of the sample is in the top ten clones.

The sequence links TRBV29-1 to TRBJ1-1, and TRBD1 may be the D gene, going by 5 matching bases. This clonotype was obtained from a woman in her 30s in good health. The sample taken for sequencing was blood. The DNA sequence is TGCAGCATTGAAAGAGACAGGAACACTGAAGCTTTCTTT. Translated, it reads CSIERDRNTEAFF.